The clone carrying this TCR beta chain was counted only a few times. This entry comes from a study of T-cell memory formation after mild COVID-19. The V and J ends lost 0 bases and 8 bases, in that order; junction bases with no gene match: 7. The CDR3 contains 15 residues. Per the germline V gene, CDR1 is SEHNR and CDR2 is FQNEAQ (reference sequence). TCRdb re-called the 5' RACE reads through MiXCR, storing one row per CDR3 protein. The repertoire holds 110,000 or so distinct CDR3 sequences, with about a fifth as singletons. Sequencing was performed on PBMCs or a T cell subset sorted from them (not recorded which). This TCR was recovered from a young man who had mild COVID-19 (a few samples of this study predate the infection). Cell type and time point are not known. The chain links TRBV7-9 to TRBJ2-1; 7 nucleotides align to TRBD1. Here the CDR3 DNA reads TGTGCCAGCAGCTTAGCGGGCAGGGGGTTTGATGAGCAGTTCTTC. Its translation: CASSLAGRGFDEQFF.